The clone carrying this T cell receptor (beta chain) was recorded a few times. In germline, CDR1 is MGHRA, CDR2 YSYEKL. This CDR3 comprises 17 residues. Trimming at V came to 4 bases and at J to 5 bases, leaving 12 bases not matched to a gene. The data stem from a study of T cells in Graves' hyperthyroidism and ophthalmopathy. Calling Graves' hyperthyroidism stable meant ophthalmopathy did not progress within 18 months. Amplified regions were TCR beta CDR3 sequences from RNA transcripts. During a first-round RT-PCR of the TCR CDR3, the HTBI primer set was used. Each CDR3 protein is one row after TCRdb ran MiXCR on the multiplex PCR reads. The table shows 550,000 to 800,000 distinct CDR3 sequences, with over 15% occurring only once.

This clonotype originated in a young man with Graves' hyperthyroidism. The sample consisted of blood. The chain has TRBV4-1 and TRBJ2-2, with 8 positions matching TRBD2. CDR3 protein: CASSLGPLGLATGELFF. CDR3 nucleotide sequence: TGCGCCAGCAGCCTAGGCCCGCTTGGACTAGCTACCGGGGAGCTGTTTTTT.